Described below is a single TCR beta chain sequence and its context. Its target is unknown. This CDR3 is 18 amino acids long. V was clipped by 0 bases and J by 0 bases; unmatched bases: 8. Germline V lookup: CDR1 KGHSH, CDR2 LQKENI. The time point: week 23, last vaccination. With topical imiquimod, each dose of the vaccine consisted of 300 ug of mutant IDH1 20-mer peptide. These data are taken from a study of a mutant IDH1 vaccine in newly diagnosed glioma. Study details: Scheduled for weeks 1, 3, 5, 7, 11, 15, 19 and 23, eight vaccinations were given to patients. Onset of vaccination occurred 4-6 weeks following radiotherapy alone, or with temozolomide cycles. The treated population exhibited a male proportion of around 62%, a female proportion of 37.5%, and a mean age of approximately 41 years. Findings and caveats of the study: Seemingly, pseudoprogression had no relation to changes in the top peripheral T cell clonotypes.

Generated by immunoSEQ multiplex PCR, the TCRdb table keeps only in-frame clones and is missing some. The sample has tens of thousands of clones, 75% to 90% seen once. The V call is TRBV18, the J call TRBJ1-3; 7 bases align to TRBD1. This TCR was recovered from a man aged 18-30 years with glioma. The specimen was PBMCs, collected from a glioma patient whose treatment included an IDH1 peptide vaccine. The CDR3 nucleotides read TGTGCCAGCTCACCACCGGCTATCAGGGGGTTCTCTGGAAACACCATATATTTT. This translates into CASSPPAIRGFSGNTIYF. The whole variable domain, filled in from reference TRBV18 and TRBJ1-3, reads NAGVMQNPRHLVRRRGQEARLRCSPMKGHSHVYWYRQLPEEGLKFMVYLQKENIIDESGMPKERFSAEFPKEGPSILRIQQVVRGDSAAYFCASSPPAIRGFSGNTIYFGEGSWLTVV.